These 31 T cell receptor beta chains were sequenced from one sample in a study of vaccination and CD4 T cells after COVID-19. The Oncomine TCR Beta short-read assay was applied to DNA of cultured CD4+ T cells. TCRdb reprocessed the PCR reads with MiXCR, giving one entry per CDR3 protein. The sample records 11,000 or so distinct CDR3 sequences, under 75% being singletons. The treatment denotes: approximately 11-day PBMC culture with coronavirus spike peptide pools or control peptides (ViraFEST assay). These receptors lack a known antigen. Sequenced sample: CD4+ T cells from blood, cultured in vitro. The receptors originated from a human donor who had recovered from COVID-19.

This clonotype was detected only once. The rearrangement links TRBV11-2 to TRBJ1-5; D unresolved. The V and J ends lost 5 bases and 5 bases respectively, with 10 bases between them. This CDR3 spans 13 amino acids. Germline V lookup: CDR1 SGHAT, CDR2 FQNNGV. Here the CDR3 DNA reads TGTGCCAGCAGCGAGACGACTGATCAGCCCCAGCATTTT. Translated, it gives CASSETTDQPQHF.

This clonotype has a handful of counts. This rearrangement joins TRBV20-1 to TRBJ2-3; TRBD2 aligns across 11 bases. Germline assignment: CDR1 DFQATT and CDR2 SNEGSKA (reference sequence). The CDR3 totals 14 residues. After removal of 7 bases from V and 2 bases from J, the junction contained 5 bases not matched to a gene. This CDR3 is CSVRLAGNTDTQYF. As DNA, the CDR3 is TGCAGTGTGCGACTAGCGGGAAACACAGATACGCAGTATTTT.

The V call is TRBV3-1, the J call TRBJ1-3; TRBD1 might be the D (5 bases). Germline assignment: CDR1 LGHDT and CDR2 YNNKEL (reference sequence). The CDR3 covers 15 residues. V was shortened by 0 bases and J by 2 bases, with 8 bases between the two germline ends. In DNA form, the CDR3 reads TGTGCCAGCAGCCAAGATGGGGGGGCTGGAAACACCATATATTTT. It yields the protein CASSQDGGAGNTIYF.

The CDR3 loop is CASSSRETQYF. The CDR3 DNA follows: TGTGCCAGCAGTTCCCGAGAGACCCAGTACTTC. J is TRBJ2-5 and V is TRBV28; D unresolved. The CDR3 is 11 residues long. Germline V gene sequence: CDR1 MDHEN, CDR2 SYDVKM. Trimming shortened V by 4 bases and J by 4 bases, and 4 bases separated the two germline ends.

The chain carries TRBV4-1 and TRBJ2-5; possibly TRBD1 or TRBD2 for D (5 bases each). The germline V gene encodes CDR1 MGHRA and CDR2 YSYEKL. The CDR3 contains 17 residues. Deletions cut 3 bases from V and 4 bases from J, with 21 bases between. The CDR3 region is CASSQYPTRGSRETQYF. In DNA form, the CDR3 reads TGCGCCAGCAGCCAGTACCCCACTAGGGGTTCTAGAGAGACCCAGTACTTC.

The chain links TRBV28 to TRBJ1-5, with D possibly TRBD1 on 5 matching bases. Per the germline V gene, CDR1 is MDHEN and CDR2 is SYDVKM. The V end was cut by 5 bases, the J end by 8 bases, with 19 bases between. CDR3 length: 15 amino acids. CDR3 nucleotide sequence: TGTGCCAGCAGTCTACCCTCCCGGGACTGGGAGCCCCAGCATTTT. Protein sequence: CASSLPSRDWEPQHF.

The chain recombines TRBV28 with TRBJ1-5; 7 bases map to TRBD1. The CDR3 sequence is 15 residues long. V was pared by 7 bases and J by 5 bases, with 11 bases of the junction left unmatched. Germline assignment: CDR1 MDHEN and CDR2 SYDVKM. Written as DNA, the CDR3 is TGTGCCAGCACCGGGACAGTTGGAGTCCATCAGCCCCAGCATTTT. Translating gives CASTGTVGVHQPQHF. Together with reference TRBV28 and TRBJ1-5, the CDR3 gives the full variable domain: DVKVTQSSRYLVKRTGEKVFLECVQDMDHENMFWYRQDPGLGLRLIYFSYDVKMKEKGDIPEGYSVSREKKERFSLILESASTNQTSMYLCASTGTVGVHQPQHFGDGTRLSIL.

The CDR3 coding sequence is TGTGCCAGCAGCTCCCCTGCGCGGGAATATGAGCAGTTCTTC. This codes for CASSSPAREYEQFF. The rearrangement links TRBV7-6 to TRBJ2-1; maybe TRBD2 (6 bases). Trimming cost V 4 bases and J 8 bases, with 15 bases left between them. The CDR3 runs to 14 residues. CDR1 SGHVS and CDR2 FNYEAQ come from the germline V gene.

The rearrangement links TRBV23-1 to TRBJ1-5, with 7 bases identical to TRBD1. TRBV23-1 is an ORF, with its function uncertain. The J segment lost 9 bases and the V segment lost 6 bases, leaving 14 bases of the junction unmatched. The CDR3 is 15 residues long. The CDR3 is CASSPRQGPFRPQHF. The CDR3 DNA follows: TGCGCCAGCAGCCCTCGACAGGGACCCTTTAGGCCCCAGCATTTT.

For this clonotype: One end of the junction varies from germline; a read error may be responsible. J is TRBJ1-6 and V is TRBV20-1, with D unclear. Germline assignment: CDR1 DFQATT and CDR2 SNEGSKA (reference sequence). This CDR3 contains 13 residues. CDR3 loop: CSAIGRYNSPLHF. CDR3 sequence (DNA): TGCAGCGCTATCGGCAGATATAATTCACCCCTCCACTTT.

The chain uses TRBV18 and TRBJ2-1; 7 bases are shared with TRBD1. The V gene's germline CDR1 is KGHSH and CDR2 LQKENI. The junction had 3 bases not matched to a gene; V was cut back by 6 bases and J by 4 bases. The CDR3 covers 13 residues. This chain's CDR3 is CASSRQGYNEQFF. The CDR3 region has the DNA TGTGCCAGCTCTCGACAGGGATACAATGAGCAGTTCTTC.

This rearrangement joins TRBV20-1 to TRBJ2-3, with 8 bases fitting TRBD2. CDR1 and CDR2 from the germline V gene are DFQATT and SNEGSKA (reference sequence). The CDR3 is 17 amino acids. Trimming cost V 2 bases and J 2 bases; bases outside gene matches: 12. The CDR3, as DNA: TGCAGTGCTAGAAATCCCACTAGCGGAAAAAACACAGATACGCAGTATTTT. Protein: CSARNPTSGKNTDTQYF.

This chain uses TRBV20-1 with TRBJ2-2; 12 bases match TRBD2. V lost 6 bases to trimming and J lost 7 bases; unmatched junction nucleotides: 6. The CDR3 has 14 amino acids. The germline V gene has CDR1 DFQATT and CDR2 SNEGSKA (reference sequence). CDR3 amino acids: CSAPTSGSIGELFF. Here the CDR3 DNA reads TGCAGTGCGCCGACTAGCGGGAGTATCGGGGAGCTGTTTTTT.

This clonotype was observed a handful of times. The V and J genes are TRBV6-5 and TRBJ1-2, with D possibly being TRBD1 (6 bases). CDR3 length equals 13 residues. CDR1 is MNHEY and CDR2 is SVGAGI in the germline V gene. The V gene lost 2 bases and the J gene lost 7 bases, with 11 bases spanning the gap. The CDR3 here is CASSYTSRGGYTF. The CDR3 nucleotides read TGTGCCAGCAGTTACACCTCCAGGGGTGGCTACACCTTC.

The CDR3 bases are TGTGCCAGCAGCTTAGCGCCGTTAAGGGTGACTGGGGCCAACGTCCTGACTTTC. Its protein is CASSLAPLRVTGANVLTF. The rearrangement uses TRBV7-2 and TRBJ2-6, with D uncertain. Trimming took off 0 bases at V and 2 bases at J, with 14 bases between the two ends. Germline V lookup: CDR1 SGHTA, CDR2 FQGNSA. This CDR3 has 18 residues.

The CDR3 sequence: CASSRGGTSTDTQYF. CDR3 coding DNA: TGTGCCAGCAGCCGCGGGGGAACTAGCACAGATACGCAGTATTTT. This rearrangement joins TRBV7-3 to TRBJ2-3, with 7 bases matching TRBD2. V shed 5 bases and J 0 bases; nucleotides not matched to a gene: 5. This CDR3 region has 15 residues. In germline, CDR1 is SGHTA, CDR2 FQGTGA. The whole variable domain, filled in from reference TRBV7-3 and TRBJ2-3, reads GAGVSQTPSNKVTEKGKYVELRCDPISGHTALYWYRQSLGQGPEFLIYFQGTGAADDSGLPNDRFFAVRPEGSVSTLKIQRTERGDSAVYLCASSRGGTSTDTQYFGPGTRLTVL.

The rearrangement joins TRBV20-1 to TRBJ2-7, with TRBD2 matching 8 bases. V was clipped by 6 bases and J by 0 bases; unmatched bases: 7. The germline CDR1 and CDR2 sequences are DFQATT and SNEGSKA (reference sequence). This CDR3 is 14 amino acids long. The chain's CDR3 is CSAATSVLSYEQYF. CDR3 nucleotide sequence: TGCAGTGCCGCGACTAGCGTCCTCTCCTACGAGCAGTACTTC.

This clonotype came up a few times. This chain links TRBV7-3 with TRBJ2-5; 11 bases agree with TRBD2. CDR1 is SGHTA, CDR2 FQGTGA, per germline. With 5 bases clipped from V and 8 bases from J, the junction kept 4 bases outside the gene matches. The CDR3 runs to 13 residues. As DNA, the CDR3 is TGTGCCAGCAGCCAGGGACTAGCGGCTACCCAGTACTTC. Its translation is CASSQGLAATQYF.

V usage is TRBV15 and J usage is TRBJ1-5; D gene unclear. Germline CDR1 and CDR2: LNHNV and YYDKDF (reference sequence). Trimming removed 0 bases at V and 7 bases at J, with 10 bases between. The length of the CDR3 is 14 residues. The CDR3 DNA sequence: TGTGCCACCAGCAGAGATATGGTGGGCCAGCCCCAGCATTTT. Protein: CATSRDMVGQPQHF.

The chain uses TRBV12-3 or TRBV12-4 and TRBJ2-7; D not certain. This CDR3 has 12 residues. V was trimmed by 2 bases and J by 3 bases, leaving 5 bases between them. The CDR3 DNA is TGTGCCAGCAGTTTAAACGGCTACGAGCAGTACTTC. Translated: CASSLNGYEQYF.

The genes are TRBV5-1 and TRBJ1-5; tentative D call: TRBD1 (5 bases). From germline, CDR1 is SGHRS and CDR2 YFSETQ. The CDR3 has 14 amino acids. V was clipped by 2 bases and J by 6 bases, with 12 bases between them. CDR3 bases: TGCGCCAGCAGCTTCTCGGGGGAAGGTCAGCCCCAGCATTTT. Its translation is CASSFSGEGQPQHF.

The chain links TRBV29-1 to TRBJ1-1; D is unclear. This CDR3 contains 11 residues. From germline, CDR1 is SQVTM and CDR2 ANQGSEA. V lost 8 bases to trimming and J lost 1 base, with 8 bases between them. CDR3 sequence: CSSRKNTEAFF. In DNA, the CDR3 is TGCAGCTCGAGGAAGAACACTGAAGCTTTCTTT.

This chain connects TRBV25-1 to TRBJ2-5; 10 nucleotides line up with TRBD1. J was trimmed by 4 bases and V by 3 bases; bases with no gene match: 8. Germline lookup yields CDR1 MGHDK and CDR2 SYGVNS. There are 16 residues in the CDR3. The CDR3 nucleotides are TGTGCCAGCAGTGACTGGGACAGGGGAGCCGTAGAGACCCAGTACTTC. It is translated as CASSDWDRGAVETQYF.

This rearrangement joins TRBV20-1 to TRBJ2-3; the D is unclear. Deletions cut 6 bases from V and 0 bases from J, with 16 bases between. This CDR3 contains 15 residues. In germline, CDR1 is DFQATT, CDR2 SNEGSKA (reference sequence). DNA of the CDR3: TGCAGTGCCACGCCGGGCTACCTAAGCACAGATACGCAGTATTTT. Its protein product is CSATPGYLSTDTQYF.

The table lists this clonotype with a few counts. The rearrangement uses TRBV2 and TRBJ1-2, with TRBD1 matching over 7 bases. CDR3 size: 14 residues. Germline assignment: CDR1 SNHLY and CDR2 FYNNEI. V was pared by 7 bases and J by 4 bases, with 9 bases of the junction left unmatched. This CDR3 reads CASTDGQVGYGYTF. CDR3 nucleotide sequence: TGTGCCAGCACCGACGGACAGGTTGGCTATGGCTACACCTTC.

The chain couples TRBV28 to TRBJ2-1, with 9 bases identical to TRBD1. From germline, CDR1 is MDHEN and CDR2 SYDVKM. This CDR3 spans 12 amino acids. With V trimmed by 6 bases and J by 9 bases, 3 bases remained unmatched. Here the CDR3 DNA reads TGTGCCAGCAGGACAGGGGGTGTTGAGCAGTTCTTC. Its protein is CASRTGGVEQFF.

This clonotype came up a few times. The chain joins TRBV11-2 to TRBJ2-5; no clear D. CDR1 SGHAT and CDR2 FQNNGV come from the germline V gene. The CDR3 is 13 amino acids. Deletions cut 2 bases from V and 2 bases from J, with 6 bases between. CDR3 amino acids: CASSLRLQETQYF. The DNA for the CDR3 is TGTGCCAGCAGCTTACGGCTACAAGAGACCCAGTACTTC. The full variable domain, with the rest looked up from reference TRBV11-2 and TRBJ2-5, is EAGVAQSPRYKIIEKRQSVAFWCNPISGHATLYWYQQILGQGPKLLIQFQNNGVVDDSQLPKDRFSAERLKGVDSTLKIQPAKLEDSAVYLCASSLRLQETQYFGPGTRLLVL.

The rearrangement links TRBV7-2 to TRBJ2-4; D uncertain. V dropped 5 bases and J dropped 0 bases, with 14 bases sitting between them. The CDR3 is 16 residues long. In germline, CDR1 is SGHTA, CDR2 FQGNSA. The CDR3 sequence is CASSPQLTLAKNIQYF. The CDR3 DNA is TGTGCCAGCAGCCCACAACTAACGCTAGCCAAAAACATTCAGTACTTC.

This clonotype was seen a few times. This chain links TRBV27 with TRBJ1-5; no reliable D call. The V and J ends lost 4 bases and 4 bases respectively, with 11 bases between them. From germline, CDR1 is MNHEY and CDR2 SMNVEV (reference sequence). The CDR3 extends over 14 amino acids. The CDR3 nucleotides read TGTGCCAGCAGTTCGCCGGGAAGGAATCAGCCCCAGCATTTT. Protein product: CASSSPGRNQPQHF.

This clonotype was observed a handful of times. The rearrangement joins TRBV20-1 to TRBJ2-1; 8 bases fit TRBD2. The CDR3 length is 14 residues. V lost 6 bases, J lost 5 bases, and 9 bases stayed unmatched. Germline lookup yields CDR1 DFQATT and CDR2 SNEGSKA (reference sequence). CDR3 sequence reads: CSARSGSADNEQFF. CDR3 bases: TGCAGTGCCAGGAGCGGGAGTGCTGACAATGAGCAGTTCTTC.

This clonotype is categorized as large (0.1 to 1%). The J gene is TRBJ2-5, the V gene TRBV7-2; 11 bases are shared with TRBD2. CDR3 length: 14 residues. Germline CDR1 is SGHTA and CDR2 is FQGNSA. The junction had 3 bases not matched to a gene; V was cut back by 4 bases and J by 5 bases. The CDR3 sequence: CASSYRTSGETQYF. In nucleotides, the CDR3 is TGTGCCAGCAGCTATAGGACTAGCGGGGAGACCCAGTACTTC.